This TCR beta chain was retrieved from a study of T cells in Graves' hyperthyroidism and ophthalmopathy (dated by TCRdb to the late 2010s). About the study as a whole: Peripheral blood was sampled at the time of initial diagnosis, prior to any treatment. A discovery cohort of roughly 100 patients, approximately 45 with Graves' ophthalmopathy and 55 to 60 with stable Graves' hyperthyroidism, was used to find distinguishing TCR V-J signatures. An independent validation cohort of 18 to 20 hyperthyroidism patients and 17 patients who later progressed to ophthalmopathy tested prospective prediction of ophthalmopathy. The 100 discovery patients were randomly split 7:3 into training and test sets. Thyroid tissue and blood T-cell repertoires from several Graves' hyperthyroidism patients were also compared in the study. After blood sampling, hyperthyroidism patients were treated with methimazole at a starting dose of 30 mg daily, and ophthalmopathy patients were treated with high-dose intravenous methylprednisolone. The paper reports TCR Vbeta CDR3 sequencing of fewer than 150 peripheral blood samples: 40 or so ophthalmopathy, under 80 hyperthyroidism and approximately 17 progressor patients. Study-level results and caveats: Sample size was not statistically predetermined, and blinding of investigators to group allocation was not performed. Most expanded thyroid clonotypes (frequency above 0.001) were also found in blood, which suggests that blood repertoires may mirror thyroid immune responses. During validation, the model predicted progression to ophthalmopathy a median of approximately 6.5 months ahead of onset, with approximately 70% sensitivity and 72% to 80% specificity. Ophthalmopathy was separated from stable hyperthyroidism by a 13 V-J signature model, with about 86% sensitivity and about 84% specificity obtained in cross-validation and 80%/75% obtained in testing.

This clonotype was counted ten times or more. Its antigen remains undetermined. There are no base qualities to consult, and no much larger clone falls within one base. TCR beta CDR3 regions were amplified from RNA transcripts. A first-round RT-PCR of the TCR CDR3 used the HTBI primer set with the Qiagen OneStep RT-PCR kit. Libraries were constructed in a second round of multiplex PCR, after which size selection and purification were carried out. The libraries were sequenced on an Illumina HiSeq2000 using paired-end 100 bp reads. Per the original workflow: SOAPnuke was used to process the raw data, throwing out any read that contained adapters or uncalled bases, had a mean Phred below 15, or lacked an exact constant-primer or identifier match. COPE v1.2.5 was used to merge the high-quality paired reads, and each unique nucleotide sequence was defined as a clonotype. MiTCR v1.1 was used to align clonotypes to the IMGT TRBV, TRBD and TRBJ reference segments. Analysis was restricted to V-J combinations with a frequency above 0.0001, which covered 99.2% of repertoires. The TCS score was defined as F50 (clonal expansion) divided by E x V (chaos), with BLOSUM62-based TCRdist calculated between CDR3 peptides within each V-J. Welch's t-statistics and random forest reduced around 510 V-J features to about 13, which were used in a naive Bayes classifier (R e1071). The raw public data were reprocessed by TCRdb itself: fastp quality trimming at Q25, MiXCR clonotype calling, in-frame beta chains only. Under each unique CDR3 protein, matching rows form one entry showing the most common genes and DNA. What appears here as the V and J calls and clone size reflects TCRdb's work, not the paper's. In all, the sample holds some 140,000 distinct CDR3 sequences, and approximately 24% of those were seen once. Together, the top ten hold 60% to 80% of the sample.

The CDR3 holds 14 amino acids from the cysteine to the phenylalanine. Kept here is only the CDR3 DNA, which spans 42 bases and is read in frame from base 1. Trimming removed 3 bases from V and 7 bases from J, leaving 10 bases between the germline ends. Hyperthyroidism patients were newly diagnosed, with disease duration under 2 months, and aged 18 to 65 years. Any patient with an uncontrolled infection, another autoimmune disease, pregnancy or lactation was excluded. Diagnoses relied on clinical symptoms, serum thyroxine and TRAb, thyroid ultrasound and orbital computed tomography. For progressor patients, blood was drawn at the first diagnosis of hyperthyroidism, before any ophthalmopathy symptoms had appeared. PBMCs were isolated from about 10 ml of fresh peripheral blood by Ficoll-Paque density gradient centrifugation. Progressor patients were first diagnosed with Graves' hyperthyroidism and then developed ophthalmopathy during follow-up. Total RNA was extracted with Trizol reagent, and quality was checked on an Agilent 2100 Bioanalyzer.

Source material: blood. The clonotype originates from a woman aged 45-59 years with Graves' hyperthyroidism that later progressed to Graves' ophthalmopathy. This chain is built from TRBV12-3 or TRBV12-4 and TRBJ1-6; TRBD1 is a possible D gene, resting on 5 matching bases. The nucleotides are TGTGCCAGCAGTTTCGGGACGGACAATTCACCCCTCCACTTT. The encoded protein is CASSFGTDNSPLHF.